This TCR beta chain was captured in a study of cytomegalovirus exposure and HLA in healthy donors. Study-wide results and caveats: Upon later analysis, HLA-associated TCR beta chains proved more clonally expanded than other, equally common chains. In a later analysis, a missense DCLRE1C variant was linked to TCR beta V- and J-gene trimming. In a later analysis, at a false discovery rate of 0.05, fewer than 20,000 TCR beta sequences were associated with HLA alleles.

Remarks on this clone: What it binds is unknown.

V shed 4 bases, J shed 0 bases, and the junction held 6 bases outside the gene matches. The length of the CDR3 is 16 residues. In germline, CDR1 is SGDLS, CDR2 YYNGEE. Researchers ran the PCR with 60 Vbeta and 13 Jbeta primers. Clones were read by immunoSEQ multiplex PCR, and TCRdb kept only the in-frame ones, dropping some. The repertoire table contains approximately 120,000 clones. The specimen sequenced was PBMCs. This clonotype was obtained from a man aged 35-49 years in good health and CMV-seronegative. The chain uses TRBV9 and TRBJ2-1; 8 bases are shared with TRBD2. CDR3 bases: TGTGCCAGCAGCAAGCTTAGCGGGGTCTCCTACAATGAGCAGTTCTTC. Protein: CASSKLSGVSYNEQFF.